The sequence of this T cell receptor (beta chain) was determined in a study of graft-versus-host responses after intestinal transplantation. Study as a whole: Every transplant recipient was induced with anti-thymocyte globulin, then maintained on tacrolimus and steroids for about 3 years.

Regarding the study as a whole: The marrow of recipients harbored GvH clones, and ileum or blood showed some of them first. With peak circulating GvH clone levels came an association with early post-transplant HvG declines. Clonal ratios of graft-versus-host to host-versus-graft in allografts were high for patients exhibiting graft-donor T cell macrochimerism.

Clones were sequenced by immunoSEQ multiplex PCR, and TCRdb holds only the in-frame ones, with some missing. The sample shows 25,000 to 30,000 clones, around 90% of them seen only once. As to this clone: As yet, its antigen is unknown.

The TCR was taken from a human patient who received an intestinal transplant, so some T cells may come from the graft donor. Sequenced material: PBMCs, taken around 480 days after intestinal transplantation.

The CDR3 DNA reads TGCGCCAGCAGCCCCGCGACAGGGGGCAAGGGCAAAAACATTCAGTACTTC. The encoded protein is CASSPATGGKGKNIQYF. The V call is TRBV4-3, the J call TRBJ2-4, with 10 bases identical to TRBD1. Germline-derived CDR1 and CDR2 are LGHNA and YSLEER. The CDR3 sequence is 17 residues long. J was trimmed by 3 bases and V by 4 bases; bases with no gene match: 9.